The 3 T cell receptor beta chains listed next were all sequenced from one sample in a study of shared clonotypes between healthy human individuals. Sequencing used immunoSEQ multiplex PCR; TCRdb keeps in-frame clones, though not all of them. Of 1.4 million to 1.5 million clones in the sample, around 95% were seen once. Sample: naive CD4+ T cells sorted from blood. Subset here: CD45RA+ positively selected. These receptors were collected from a man aged 30-40 years in good health.

In DNA, the CDR3 is TGTGCCAGCAGCCCCCAGGGGACAGATACGCAGTATTTT. Encoded protein: CASSPQGTDTQYF. The chain combines TRBV5-4 with TRBJ2-3; D may be TRBD1 (6 bases). Germline-derived CDR1 and CDR2 are SGHNT and YYREEE (reference sequence). Between the trimmed V and J ends, which lost 4 bases and 3 bases, there was a span of 9 bases. The CDR3 has 13 residues.

V gene TRBV15 combines with J gene TRBJ2-7; TRBD2 aligns across 11 bases. This CDR3 is 15 amino acids long. The V segment lost 3 bases and the J segment 4 bases; nucleotides outside the gene matches: 5. CDR1 is LNHNV, CDR2 YYDKDF, per germline (reference sequence). The CDR3 reads CATSSLGTSGYEQYF. The CDR3 DNA reads TGTGCCACCAGCAGCCTCGGGACTAGCGGATACGAGCAGTACTTC.

CDR3 amino acids: CASSPMAQTPLTGELFF. The CDR3 DNA reads TGTGCCAGCTCACCAATGGCCCAGACACCACTCACCGGGGAGCTGTTTTTT. This rearrangement joins TRBV18 to TRBJ2-2; D gene ambiguous. V was clipped by 2 bases and J by 4 bases, with 17 bases between them. Germline V lookup: CDR1 KGHSH, CDR2 LQKENI. The CDR3 has 17 residues.